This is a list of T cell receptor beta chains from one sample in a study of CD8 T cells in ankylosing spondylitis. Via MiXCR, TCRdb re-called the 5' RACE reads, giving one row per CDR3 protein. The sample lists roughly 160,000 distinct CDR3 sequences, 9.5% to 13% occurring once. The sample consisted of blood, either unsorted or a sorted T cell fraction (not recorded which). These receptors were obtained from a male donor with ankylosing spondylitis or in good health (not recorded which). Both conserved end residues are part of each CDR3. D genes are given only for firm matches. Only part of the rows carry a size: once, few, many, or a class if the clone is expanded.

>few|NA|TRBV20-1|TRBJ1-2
TGCTGTGCTAGAGATATTCGGGACACCCTGAACTATGGCTACACCTTC
CCARDIRDTLNYGYTF
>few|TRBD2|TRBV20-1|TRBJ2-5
TGCAGTGCCAGCCTTCTGCGGACTAGCGGGAGGGCTGGGGGCAAAGAGACCCAGTACTTC
CSASLLRTSGRAGGKETQYF
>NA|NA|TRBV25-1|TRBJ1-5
TGTGCCAGCAGTCCAGGCGTGGGGGGCGGCAATCAGCCCCAGCATTTT
CASSPGVGGGNQPQHF
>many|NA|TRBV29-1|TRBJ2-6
TGCAGCGTTGAAGTAGGGGGATCTGGGGCCAACGTCCTGACTTTC
CSVEVGGSGANVLTF
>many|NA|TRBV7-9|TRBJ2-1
TGTGCCAGCAGCCCCAGTGTCTCCTACAATGAGCAGTTCTTC
CASSPSVSYNEQFF
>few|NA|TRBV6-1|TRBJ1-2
TGTGCCAGCAGTGAAACCGCAGGGTATGGCTACACCTTC
CASSETAGYGYTF
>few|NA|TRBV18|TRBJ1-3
TGTGCCAGCTCCACACTTGGAAACACCATATATTTT
CASSTLGNTIYF
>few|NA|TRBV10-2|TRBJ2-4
TGCGCCAGCAGAGGGGGCGGGGGCGGGAGTGATTCTACCAAAAACATTCAGTACTTC
CASRGGGGGSDSTKNIQYF
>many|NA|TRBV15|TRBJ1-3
TGTGCCACCAGCAGAGAAGTGACAATAGGCCAGTTGAACACCATATATTTT
CATSREVTIGQLNTIYF
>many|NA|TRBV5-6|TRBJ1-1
TGTGCCAGCAGCCCAGGGTCCAGGCGCTCCGAAGCTTTCTTT
CASSPGSRRSEAFF
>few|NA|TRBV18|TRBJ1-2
TGTGCCTCATCCCCAGGGGAGGGAACAGGCGGCTACACCTTC
CASSPGEGTGGYTF
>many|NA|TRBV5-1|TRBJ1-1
TGCGCCAGCAGCTTAGCGCTCAACACTGAAGCTTTCTTT
CASSLALNTEAFF
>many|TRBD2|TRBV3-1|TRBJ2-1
TGTGCCAGCAGGTGGACTAGCGGGACTTACAATGAGCAGTTCTTC
CASRWTSGTYNEQFF
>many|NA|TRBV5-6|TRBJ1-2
TGTGCCACCAAGGTCAGGGAGATCTATGGCTACACCTTC
CATKVREIYGYTF
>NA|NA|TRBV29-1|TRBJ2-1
TGCAGCGTTGTGGTGACTACGAATGAGCAGTTCTTC
CSVVVTTNEQFF
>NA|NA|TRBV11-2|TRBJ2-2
TGTGCCAGCAGCTTCCGCGCTCGCACATTAACCGGGGAGCTGTTTTTT
CASSFRARTLTGELFF
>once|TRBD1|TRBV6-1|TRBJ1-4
TGTGCCAGCAGCTCGGGACAGTGGAAGTTTGGTGAAAAACTGTTTTTT
CASSSGQWKFGEKLFF
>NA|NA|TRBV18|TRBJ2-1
TGTGCCAGCTCACCGTCTCGAACGGGCGTCAATGAGCAGTTCTTC
CASSPSRTGVNEQFF
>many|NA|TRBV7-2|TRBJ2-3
TGTGCCAGCAGCTTCGGGGGTAGGGGAGATACGCAGTATTTT
CASSFGGRGDTQYF
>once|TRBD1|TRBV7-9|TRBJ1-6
TGTGCCAGCAGCAAGACAGGGATGGGTTCACCCCTCCACTTT
CASSKTGMGSPLHF
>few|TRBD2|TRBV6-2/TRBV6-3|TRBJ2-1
TGTGCCAGCAGTTACTCGAACCTAGCGGAGATGCCCTCTACCTACAATGAGCAGTTCTTC
CASSYSNLAEMPSTYNEQFF
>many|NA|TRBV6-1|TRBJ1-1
TGTGCCAGCAGCGAAGAAGGGGGTAGTACTGAAGCTTTCTTT
CASSEEGGSTEAFF
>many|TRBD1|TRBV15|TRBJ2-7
TGTGCCACCAGCAAGGAACTCGGGACAGGGGGCTACGAGCAGTACTTC
CATSKELGTGGYEQYF
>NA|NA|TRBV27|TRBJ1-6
TGTGCCAGCAGGGTTGGCTATAATTCACCCCTCCCCTTT
CASRVGYNSPLPF
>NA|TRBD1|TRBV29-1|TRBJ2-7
TGCAGCGCCCGGACAGGGTCCCACGAGCAGTACTTC
CSARTGSHEQYF
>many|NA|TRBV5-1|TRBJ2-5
TGCGCCAGCAGCTTGGGAGGGGTCCAAGAGACCCAGTACTTC
CASSLGGVQETQYF
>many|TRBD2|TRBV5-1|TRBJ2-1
TGCGCCAGCAGCCTTAGCGGGAGGGCCCCCAATGAGCAGTTCTTC
CASSLSGRAPNEQFF
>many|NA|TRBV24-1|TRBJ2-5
TGTGCCACCAGTGATTTCTCGTCAGCGTACCAAGAGACCCAGTACTTC
CATSDFSSAYQETQYF
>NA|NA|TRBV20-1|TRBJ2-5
TGCAGTGCTAGAGAAGCGGGTAAAGAGACCCAGTACTTC
CSAREAGKETQYF
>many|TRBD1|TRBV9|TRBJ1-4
TGTGCCAGCAGCGTAGGGGACAGGGGTAATGAAAAACTGTTTTTT
CASSVGDRGNEKLFF
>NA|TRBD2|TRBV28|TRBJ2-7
TGTGCCAGCATCCAGTTCGGGGGGAGCTCCTACGAGCAGTACTTC
CASIQFGGSSYEQYF
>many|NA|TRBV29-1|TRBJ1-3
TGCAGCTTCAAGGGTTGGGGCTCTGGAAACACCATATATTTT
CSFKGWGSGNTIYF
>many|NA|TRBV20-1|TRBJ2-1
TGCAGTGCTAGTGGGCAGGACAATGAGCAGTTCTTC
CSASGQDNEQFF
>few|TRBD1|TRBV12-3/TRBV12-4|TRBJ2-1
TGTGCCAGCAGTTTAACCGGACAGGTCTACAATGAGCAGTTCTTC
CASSLTGQVYNEQFF
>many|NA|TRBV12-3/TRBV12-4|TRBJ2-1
TGTGCCAGCAGTTATATCAGTAACAATGAGCAGTTCTTC
CASSYISNNEQFF
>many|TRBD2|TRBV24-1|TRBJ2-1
TGTGCCACCAGTGATGGACTAGCGGGAATCGATGAGCAGTTCTTC
CATSDGLAGIDEQFF
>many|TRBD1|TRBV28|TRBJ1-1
TGTGCCAGCAGTCTTCAGGGGGGTGCTGAAGCTTTCTTT
CASSLQGGAEAFF
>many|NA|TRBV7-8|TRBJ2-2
TGTGCCAGCAGCTATATTAGCGAGGAAGGGGAGCTGTTTTTT
CASSYISEEGELFF
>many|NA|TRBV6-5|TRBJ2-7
TGTGCCAGCAGGCAGACTTACGAGCAGTACTTC
CASRQTYEQYF
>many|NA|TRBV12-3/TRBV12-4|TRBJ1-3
TGTGCCAGCAGTTTACCCCAGGGTGTAGAGAGCTTTTTT
CASSLPQGVESFF
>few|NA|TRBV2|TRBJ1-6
TGTGCCAGCAGGGAGGGGTTAGAATCGAATTCACCCCTCCACTTT
CASREGLESNSPLHF
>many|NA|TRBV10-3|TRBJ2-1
TGTGCCATCAGGCCCGCTCGGGCAGGCACCTACAATGAGCAGTTCTTC
CAIRPARAGTYNEQFF
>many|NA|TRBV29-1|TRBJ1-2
TGCAGCGTTGTATCCGAAACCTACAGGGAGTCTGGCTACACCTTC
CSVVSETYRESGYTF
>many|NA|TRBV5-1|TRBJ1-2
TGCGCCAGCAGCTTGCAAGGACAGATTTATGGCTACACCTTC
CASSLQGQIYGYTF
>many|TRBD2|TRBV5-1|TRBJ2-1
TGCGCCAGCAGCCCTCGGGACTACTCCTACAATGAGCAGTTCTTC
CASSPRDYSYNEQFF
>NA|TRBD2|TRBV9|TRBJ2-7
TGTGCCAGCAGCGAGGGACTAGTGACCTACGAGCAGTACTTC
CASSEGLVTYEQYF
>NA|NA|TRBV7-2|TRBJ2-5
TGTGCCAGCAGCTCTGCCTCGGGGGCTCAAGAGACCCAGTACTTC
CASSSASGAQETQYF
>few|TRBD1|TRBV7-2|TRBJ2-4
TGTGCCAGCAGCTGGGGACAGCTAGCCAAAAACATTCAGTACTTC
CASSWGQLAKNIQYF
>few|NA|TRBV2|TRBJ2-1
TGTGCCAGCAGTGAAGTAAGGACCAATGAGCAGTTCTTC
CASSEVRTNEQFF
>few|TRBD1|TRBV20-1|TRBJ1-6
TGCAGTGCTACCGTTTCGGCAGGGGGGAATTCACCCCTCCACTTT
CSATVSAGGNSPLHF
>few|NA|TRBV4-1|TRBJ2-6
TGCGCCAGCAGCGATGGACACACGTCGAGCTCTGGGGCCAACGTCCTGACTTTC
CASSDGHTSSSGANVLTF
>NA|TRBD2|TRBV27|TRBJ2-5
TGTGCCAGCAGTTCGGGACTAGCAGTCTACGGGGAGACCCAGTACTTC
CASSSGLAVYGETQYF
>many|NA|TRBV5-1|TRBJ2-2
TGCGCCAGCAGCTTGGGGCACTCCGGGGAGCTGTTTTTT
CASSLGHSGELFF
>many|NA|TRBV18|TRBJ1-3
TGTGCCAGCTCACCGGCGACCTCAGGAAACACCATATATTTT
CASSPATSGNTIYF
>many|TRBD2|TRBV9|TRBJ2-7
TGTGCCAGCAGCGTTGGTGATGGACTAGCTTACTACGAGCAGTACTTC
CASSVGDGLAYYEQYF
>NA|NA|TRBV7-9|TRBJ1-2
TGTGCCAGCAGCTTGATAGGAACCTATGGCTACACCTTC
CASSLIGTYGYTF
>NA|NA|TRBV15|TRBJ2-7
TGTGCCACCAGCAGAGATTGGACTCGCGAGCAGTACTTC
CATSRDWTREQYF